Presented here are 14 T cell receptor beta chains from one specimen sequenced in a study of neurological immune-mediated disorders. TCRdb itself ran the 5' RACE reads through MiXCR, one entry per CDR3 protein. Altogether 65,000 to 80,000 distinct CDR3 sequences are present, more than 15% being singletons, with the ten largest covering 15%. The sample taken for sequencing was PBMCs. The origin of the receptors is a woman between 40 and 55 years old in good health.

This clonotype occurred many times. The chain carries TRBV7-2 and TRBJ2-5, with D maybe TRBD2 (7 bases). Germline V CDR1 and CDR2: SGHTA, FQGNSA. The CDR3 loop spans 15 amino acids. V lost 1 base to trimming and J lost 6 bases, with 15 bases between them. The DNA of the CDR3 is TGTGCCAGCAGCTTAGATGGGGGGCGGGAGAAGACCCAGTACTTC. This gives the protein CASSLDGGREKTQYF.

The sample holds a few counts of this clonotype. The V and J genes are TRBV6-5 and TRBJ1-1; D is possibly TRBD1 (6 bases). Germline V lookup: CDR1 MNHEY, CDR2 SVGAGI. The CDR3 runs to 14 residues. V lost 6 bases and J lost 6, with 17 bases in between. The CDR3 loop is CASSPRGIDAEAFF. The DNA for the CDR3 is TGTGCCAGCAGCCCCAGGGGAATCGACGCTGAAGCTTTCTTT.

This clonotype occurred many times. This sequence joins TRBV29-1 and TRBJ1-2, with D tentatively TRBD1 (6 bases). V lost 3 bases to trimming and J lost 4 bases, with 9 bases between them. The CDR3 consists of 12 residues. Germline CDR1 reads SQVTM; CDR2 reads ANQGSEA. The chain's CDR3 is CSVEDSGYGYTF. CDR3 coding DNA: TGCAGCGTTGAGGACAGTGGCTATGGCTACACCTTC.

In this sample, this clonotype turned up many times. J is TRBJ2-6 and V is TRBV7-6; possibly TRBD1 for D (5 bases). The germline gives CDR1 SGHVS, CDR2 FNYEAQ. The CDR3 extends over 17 amino acids. Trimming took 5 bases from V and 3 from J, leaving 17 bases between them. The CDR3 DNA reads as TGTGCCAGCAGCAAAGGGGCACCCGGGCTTGGGGCCAACGTCCTGACTTTC. Its translation: CASSKGAPGLGANVLTF.

The table lists this clonotype with a few counts. The chain combines TRBV7-9 with TRBJ2-1, with 10 bases fitting TRBD2. J lost 7 bases, V lost 3 bases, and 3 bases had no gene match. This CDR3 is 14 amino acids long. CDR1 is SEHNR, CDR2 FQNEAQ, per germline (reference sequence). The CDR3 bases are TGTGCCAGCAGCTTTAGCGGGGGGTGGAATGAGCAGTTCTTC. This gives the protein CASSFSGGWNEQFF.

This clonotype appeared many times. This chain links TRBV28 with TRBJ2-3; D gene uncertain. Looked up from germline, CDR1 is MDHEN and CDR2 is SYDVKM. CDR3 size: 12 residues. The V end lost 6 bases, the J end lost 5 bases, and 9 bases lay between the germline ends. The CDR3 protein is CASSQTRDTQYF. CDR3 coding DNA: TGTGCCAGCAGCCAAACCAGAGATACGCAGTATTTT.

This clonotype has a count of ten or more. This chain joins TRBV20-1 and TRBJ2-3; D might be TRBD2 (7 bases). CDR3 length equals 18 residues. The V gene's germline CDR1 is DFQATT and CDR2 SNEGSKA (reference sequence). V was trimmed by 0 bases and J by 1 base, leaving 20 bases between them. CDR3 in DNA: TGCAGTGCTAGAGATCTCTTGGGGGGGGGGCTAGGCACAGATACGCAGTATTTT. Its translation is CSARDLLGGGLGTDTQYF.

This clonotype was seen ten or more times. The J gene is TRBJ2-1, the V gene TRBV20-1, with D possibly being TRBD1 (5 bases). The CDR3 has 13 amino acids. CDR1 DFQATT and CDR2 SNEGSKA come from the germline V gene (reference sequence). The germline V and J ends were trimmed by 6 bases and 3 bases, with 12 bases remaining between them. This CDR3 is CSAPGRGYNEQFF. The CDR3 region has the DNA TGCAGTGCACCGGGTAGGGGCTACAATGAGCAGTTCTTC.

At least ten counts were recorded for this clonotype. The chain couples TRBV5-1 to TRBJ2-2, with 7 bases lining up with TRBD2. The V and J ends lost 3 bases and 5 bases, in that order; junction bases with no gene match: 7. Germline loops: CDR1 SGHRS, CDR2 YFSETQ. CDR3 length: 15 amino acids. The CDR3 sequence: CASSYSSGGTGELFF. CDR3 DNA: TGCGCCAGCAGCTACTCTAGCGGCGGAACCGGGGAGCTGTTTTTT.

This clonotype was seen many times. CDR3 sequence (DNA): TGCGCCAGCACCATACATACTAGCACAGATACGCAGTATTTT. Protein product: CASTIHTSTDTQYF. This chain links TRBV5-1 with TRBJ2-3, with unresolved D. Germline V gene lookup returns CDR1 SGHRS and CDR2 YFSETQ. Trimming stripped 6 bases from V and 0 bases from J, with 11 bases between. This CDR3 region has 14 residues.

J is TRBJ2-2 and V is TRBV30; D is undetermined. CDR1 is GTSNPN, CDR2 SVGIG, per germline (reference sequence). The CDR3 has 13 amino acids. Trimming removed 2 bases at V and 6 bases at J, with 10 bases between. CDR3 DNA: TGTGCCTGGAGTTCCAGTCTTCCCGGGGAGCTGTTTTTT. Translated: CAWSSSLPGELFF.

In its sample, this clonotype was seen many times. The V gene is TRBV28, the J gene TRBJ1-2; maybe TRBD1 (5 bases). Germline V gene data show CDR1 as MDHEN and CDR2 as SYDVKM. The CDR3 totals 15 residues. Trimming left V 4 bases short and J 4 bases short, with 16 bases between. CDR3 in amino acids: CASSSPWGGIYGYTF. The CDR3 coding sequence is TGTGCCAGCAGTTCTCCCTGGGGCGGGATCTATGGCTACACCTTC.

V is TRBV19 and J is TRBJ2-1; perhaps TRBD1 as D (5 bases). Germline V gene data show CDR1 as LNHDA and CDR2 as SQIVND (reference sequence). V was trimmed by 9 bases and J by 7 bases, leaving 13 bases between them. This CDR3 comprises 12 residues. CDR3 amino acids: CASVGADNEQFF. The DNA for the CDR3 is TGTGCCAGCGTAGGGGCAGATAATGAGCAGTTCTTC.

Ten or more counts support this clonotype. The chain carries TRBV5-1 and TRBJ1-3, with TRBD1 as a possible D gene (5 bases). V lost 4 bases, J lost 8 bases, and 16 bases lay in between. The V gene's germline CDR1 is SGHRS and CDR2 YFSETQ. This CDR3 region has 14 residues. CDR3 in DNA: TGCGCCAGCAGCCTTCGACCGCGAGGGGACACCATATATTTT. As protein: CASSLRPRGDTIYF.